Sequencing of this T cell receptor beta chain was carried out in a study of OX40 agonist ivuxolimab in advanced cancers. Across the study: Patients achieving partial responses numbered three: one hepatocellular carcinoma case and two cutaneous melanoma cases.

CDR3 size: 15 residues. V dropped 5 bases and J dropped 4; count of bases not matched to a gene: 3. CDR1 is MNHEY, CDR2 SVGAGI, per germline. Only in-frame clones appear in the TCRdb table, and some are missing; sequencing was by immunoSEQ multiplex PCR. The sample yields some 54,000 clones, roughly nine tenths seen once. The sample was CD4+ or CD8+ T cells sorted from blood, taken in a trial of the OX40 agonist ivuxolimab. The origin of this receptor is an adult with an advanced solid tumor such as melanoma, head and neck, liver or kidney cancer. V and J are TRBV6-5 and TRBJ2-3; 13 bases map to TRBD2. CDR3 sequence reads: CASSTTSGGADTQYF. In nucleotides, the CDR3 is TGTGCCAGCAGTACAACTAGCGGGGGGGCAGATACGCAGTATTTT.